These T cell receptor beta chains were read from a single sample in a study of cytomegalovirus exposure and HLA in healthy donors. Assay used: immunoSEQ multiplex PCR; TCRdb lists only in-frame clones, some missing. The table lists roughly 70,000 clones, 97% of them singletons. Sequencing was done on a sample of PBMCs. The receptor source for this set is a woman aged 18-29 years in good health and CMV-seropositive. Each CDR3 is given with its conserved first and last residue. Fields, in order: J gene, V gene, CDR3 protein.

TRBJ2-5 | TRBV7-9 | CASTQGTSGKETQYF
TRBJ2-7 | TRBV29-1 | CSVETGSYEQYF
TRBJ2-2 | TRBV27 | CASSLAVSDSGELFF
TRBJ2-1 | TRBV5-6 | CASSLDAGGDNEQFF
TRBJ1-5 | TRBV7-6 | CASSAGGGQPQHF
TRBJ1-5 | TRBV10-3 | CAISGQGGNQPQHF
TRBJ1-2 | TRBV15 | CATRDIGRGIYGYTF
TRBJ2-1 | TRBV28 | CASSFWSTASYNEQFF
TRBJ2-5 | TRBV19 | CASTPTSGSLNVETQYF
TRBJ2-7 | TRBV6-5 | CASSPAGSSYEQYF
TRBJ2-5 | TRBV9 | CASSVVAGVGETQYF
TRBJ2-1 | TRBV6-1 | CASSDEAGGPNEQFF
TRBJ2-5 | TRBV6-1 | CASSEGGGGWETQYF
TRBJ2-3 | TRBV6-1 | CASSGDRGDTQYF
TRBJ2-1 | TRBV28 | CASSYGTAGKGEQFF
TRBJ2-7 | TRBV6-1 | CASSEPAGLTYEQYF
TRBJ1-6 | TRBV28 | CASSFGSTGGNNSPLHF
TRBJ2-1 | TRBV9 | CASSVDGGEYYNEQFF
TRBJ2-7 | TRBV28 | CASRHGLYEQYF
TRBJ1-3 | TRBV7-8 | CASSFQGTRNTIYF
TRBJ2-3 | TRBV7-3 | CASSRNGAYTDTQYF
TRBJ1-5 | TRBV6-6 | CASSLSITVSNQPQHF
TRBJ2-2 | TRBV2 | CASKSSPTGELFF
TRBJ2-7 | TRBV30 | CAWSEGAGYEQYF
TRBJ2-3 | TRBV9 | CASSGDSGSADTQYF
TRBJ1-2 | TRBV2 | CASNQAPTTIGYTF
TRBJ1-3 | TRBV6-5 | CASSYSMQGRNTIYF
TRBJ1-1 | TRBV19 | CASSYDPGRGDTEAFF